Each of the 26 T cell receptor beta chains below was sequenced from the same sample in a study of blood T cells in healthy people across ages. A J-beta primer mix and a sample-barcoded 5' primer were used in a second PCR of about 7 to 12 cycles. TCRdb redid the calling of the 5' RACE reads with MiXCR, one entry per CDR3 protein. The table records 750,000 to 950,000 distinct CDR3 sequences, about 29% of them present only once. These same data were also listed under a study on T cells of mothers and their children.

The specimen was blood. The receptor set was obtained from a woman aged 40-49 years in good health.

This clonotype appeared many times. The rearrangement joins TRBV5-8 to TRBJ2-7; a weak D match, TRBD2 (5 bases). This CDR3 is built from 16 residues. Between the trimmed V and J ends, which lost 0 bases and 3 bases, there was a span of 16 bases. In germline, CDR1 is SGHTS, CDR2 YDEGEE. The CDR3 DNA sequence: TGTGCCAGCAGCTTGGTTAGCGCTTCCCAATACTACGAGCAGTACTTC. It specifies CASSLVSASQYYEQYF.

The chain couples TRBV29-1 to TRBJ1-1; D possibly corresponds to TRBD1 (6 bases). Per germline, CDR1 SQVTM and CDR2 ANQGSEA. This CDR3 has 12 amino acids. Trimming stripped 6 bases from V and 5 bases from J, with 13 bases between. The CDR3 sequence: CSVLTGRTEAFF. The CDR3 bases are TGCAGCGTCCTAACAGGGAGGACTGAAGCTTTCTTT.

This chain uses TRBV10-3 with TRBJ2-7; 8 bases agree with TRBD1. Germline V gives CDR1 ENHRY, CDR2 SYGVKD. The junction had 5 bases not matched to a gene; V was cut back by 0 bases and J by 1 base. This CDR3 is 16 amino acids long. CDR3 sequence (DNA): TGTGCCATCAGTGAGTCGCGGACAGGGTGGTCCTACGAGCAGTACTTC. It codes for CAISESRTGWSYEQYF.

This clonotype was picked up a small number of times. Here the CDR3 DNA reads TGTGCCAGCAACCCCGGCTGGGAATACTCCTACGAGCAGTACTTC. Translating gives CASNPGWEYSYEQYF. The rearrangement uses TRBV12-3 or TRBV12-4 and TRBJ2-7; D unresolved. This CDR3 has 15 amino acids. V was trimmed by 7 bases and J by 0 bases, leaving 16 bases between them.

This clonotype was detected a few times. For the CDR3, the DNA is TGTGCCAGCAGTTTACCGGGACAGGGTGTCTATGAGCAGTTCTTC. Its translation: CASSLPGQGVYEQFF. The chain combines TRBV28 with TRBJ2-1; 9 nucleotides agree with TRBD1. CDR3 length: 15 amino acids. Germline loops: CDR1 MDHEN, CDR2 SYDVKM. The junction had 7 bases not matched to a gene; V was cut back by 2 bases and J by 8 bases.

This clonotype was seen repeatedly, ten times or more. The chain links TRBV20-1 to TRBJ2-7; 7 bases map to TRBD1. This CDR3 comprises 15 residues. Losses at the gene ends were 2 bases for V and 4 bases for J; bases not matched to a gene: 11. Germline V lookup: CDR1 DFQATT, CDR2 SNEGSKA (reference sequence). CDR3 loop: CSARMSQDRLYEQYF. The CDR3 DNA sequence: TGCAGTGCTAGAATGTCGCAGGACAGGTTATACGAGCAGTACTTC.

This clonotype was detected many times. The chain carries TRBV7-2 and TRBJ1-6; D is undetermined. The ends were cut back, 1 base at V and 0 bases at J, with 4 bases in the middle. Germline CDR1 reads SGHTA; CDR2 reads FQGNSA. CDR3 length equals 15 residues. The chain's CDR3 is CASSLVSSYNSPLHF. CDR3 DNA sequence: TGTGCCAGCAGCTTAGTAAGCTCCTATAATTCACCCCTCCACTTT. The entire variable domain, with the rest obtained from reference TRBV7-2 and TRBJ1-6, is as follows: GAGVSQSPSNKVTEKGKDVELRCDPISGHTALYWYRQSLGQGLEFLIYFQGNSAPDKSGLPSDRFSAERTGGSVSTLTIQRTQQEDSAVYLCASSLVSSYNSPLHFGNGTRLTVT.

This clonotype was counted between two and nine times. V and J are TRBV20-1 and TRBJ2-5; 7 bases are shared with TRBD1. The CDR3 spans 15 residues. Trimming removed 5 bases from V and 3 bases from J; junction bases left unmatched: 12. Looked up from germline, CDR1 is DFQATT and CDR2 is SNEGSKA (reference sequence). CDR3 region: CSAGEGAGVEETQYF. CDR3 in DNA: TGCAGTGCTGGCGAGGGGGCCGGGGTCGAAGAGACCCAGTACTTC.

The V gene is TRBV5-1, the J gene TRBJ1-1, with D possibly being TRBD1 (6 bases). Germline V lookup: CDR1 SGHRS, CDR2 YFSETQ. The CDR3 spans 17 residues. Trimming cost V 0 bases and J 1 base, with 16 bases left between them. The CDR3 reads CASSLDVGALPNTEAFF. CDR3 coding DNA: TGCGCCAGCAGCTTGGATGTGGGGGCTTTGCCGAACACTGAAGCTTTCTTT.

In its sample, this clonotype was seen a few times. V and J are TRBV6-1 and TRBJ1-1; 9 bases line up with TRBD1. CDR1 and CDR2 (germline): MNHNS, SASEGT. J lost 1 base, V lost 11 bases, and 8 bases had no gene match. The CDR3 extends over 14 amino acids. The CDR3, as DNA: TGTGCCGCCAGGAAGGGACAGGGGAACACTGAAGCTTTCTTT. It yields the protein CAARKGQGNTEAFF.

The chain employs TRBV7-6 and TRBJ2-7; 8 bases are a match to TRBD2. Germline V gives CDR1 SGHVS, CDR2 FNYEAQ. The CDR3 spans 15 residues. J was trimmed by 0 bases and V by 5 bases; bases with no gene match: 6. The CDR3 coding sequence is TGTGCCAGCAGCCCTCCAGCGGGGGCCTCCTACGAGCAGTACTTC. This gives the protein CASSPPAGASYEQYF.

This clonotype was found a few times. A much larger clone lies one base from this, so it may be a read error. The genes are TRBV12-3 or TRBV12-4 and TRBJ2-6; TRBD1 aligns across 7 bases. The CDR3 runs 19 residues. The V segment lost 6 bases and the J segment 0 bases; nucleotides outside the gene matches: 14. The CDR3 region is CASSSIQDRCLSGANVLTF. The DNA of the CDR3 is TGTGCCAGCAGCTCAATACAGGACAGGTGCCTCTCTGGGGCCAACGTCCTGACTTTC.

The chain employs TRBV12-3 or TRBV12-4 and TRBJ1-2, with D possibly TRBD1 on 6 matching bases. Trimming pared 1 base from V and 7 bases from J, leaving 13 bases between. This CDR3 region has 14 residues. As DNA, the CDR3 is TGTGCCAGCAGTTTAGACCCCATCAGGGGTGGCTACACCTTC. It codes for CASSLDPIRGGYTF.

Concerning this clonotype itself: An end of the junction does not agree with germline; a read error may underlie this. The chain recombines TRBV11-2 with TRBJ2-1; possible D gene TRBD1, 6 bases. Germline loops: CDR1 SGHAT, CDR2 FQNNGV. The CDR3 runs 14 residues. CDR3 nucleotides: TGTGCCAGCAGCTTATGGGTCAGGGGCAATGTGCAGTTCTTC. It specifies CASSLWVRGNVQFF.

In this sample, this clonotype turned up many times. The gene calls are TRBV12-3 or TRBV12-4 and TRBJ1-2; D remains ambiguous. V dropped 8 bases and J dropped 8 bases, with 21 bases sitting between them. CDR3 length equals 14 residues. Here the CDR3 reads CASATSPTPVGYTF. The CDR3 DNA reads TGTGCCAGCGCAACTTCTCCTACCCCGGTGGGCTACACCTTC.

This clonotype was observed a few times. This chain links TRBV4-3 with TRBJ2-1; 16 nucleotides agree with TRBD2. V trimming: 4 bases; J trimming: 10 bases; junction bases outside the gene matches: 4. From germline, CDR1 is LGHNA and CDR2 YSLEER. This CDR3 is built from 15 residues. The CDR3 reads CASSRGTSGGVEQFF. The CDR3 bases are TGCGCCAGCAGCCGCGGGACTAGCGGGGGGGTCGAGCAGTTCTTC.

For this clonotype: Being one base from a much bigger clone, this may be a read error. The chain joins TRBV12-3 or TRBV12-4 to TRBJ1-1; D is ambiguous. The CDR3 extends over 14 amino acids. Trimming took off 6 bases at V and 1 base at J, with 12 bases between the two ends. This chain's CDR3 is CASRPRRGNTEAFF. In nucleotides, the CDR3 is TGTGCCAGCAGGCCCCGACGGGGGAACACTGAAGCTTTCTTT.

The V and J genes are TRBV29-1 and TRBJ1-1, with TRBD1 matching over 11 bases. V lost 3 bases and J lost 2; bases outside the gene matches: 5. The germline gives CDR1 SQVTM, CDR2 ANQGSEA. This CDR3 region has 15 residues. CDR3 protein: CSVDGTGGDNTEAFF. CDR3 sequence (DNA): TGCAGCGTTGACGGGACAGGGGGTGACAACACTGAAGCTTTCTTT.

This chain connects TRBV4-1 to TRBJ1-2; 11 positions match TRBD1. Germline trimming cut 3 bases from V and 7 bases from J; bases unmatched to any gene: 7. The CDR3 totals 15 residues. In germline, CDR1 is MGHRA, CDR2 YSYEKL. The CDR3 loop reads CASSQGTGGIFGYTF. CDR3 sequence (DNA): TGCGCCAGCAGCCAGGGGACAGGGGGAATATTTGGCTACACCTTC.

This rearrangement joins TRBV12-5 to TRBJ2-1; 16 bases are a match to TRBD2. Germline V lookup: CDR1 LGHNT, CDR2 FRNRAP. The V and J ends lost 7 bases and 9 bases, in that order; junction bases with no gene match: 6. CDR3 length equals 15 residues. The CDR3 spells CASALGLAGGPEQFF. CDR3 coding DNA: TGTGCTAGTGCCCTGGGACTAGCGGGGGGGCCTGAGCAGTTCTTC.

The chain recombines TRBV6-5 with TRBJ1-2; tentatively, D is TRBD1 (6 bases). Germline V gene lookup returns CDR1 MNHEY and CDR2 SVGAGI. V was pared by 7 bases and J by 8 bases, with 14 bases between. This CDR3 comprises 12 residues. The CDR3 here is CASTLQGRGYTF. CDR3 sequence (DNA): TGTGCCAGCACTTTACAGGGAAGGGGCTACACCTTC.

The chain links TRBV7-3 to TRBJ2-5; perhaps TRBD2 as D (6 bases). Trimming shortened V by 2 bases and J by 5 bases, and 9 bases separated the two germline ends. Germline CDR1 reads SGHTA; CDR2 reads FQGTGA. This CDR3 is built from 13 residues. This CDR3 is CASSLGRWETQYF. CDR3 DNA: TGTGCCAGCAGCTTAGGGAGGTGGGAGACCCAGTACTTC.

This clonotype was detected ten times or more. The chain couples TRBV5-1 to TRBJ1-4; D is possibly TRBD1 (6 bases). The V gene lost 2 bases and the J gene lost 3 bases, with 8 bases spanning the gap. Germline lookup yields CDR1 SGHRS and CDR2 YFSETQ. CDR3 length: 14 amino acids. The CDR3 region is CASSFGQPNEKLFF. The CDR3 DNA is TGCGCCAGCAGCTTCGGACAGCCTAATGAAAAACTGTTTTTT.

This chain uses TRBV12-3 or TRBV12-4 with TRBJ2-3; D may match TRBD1 or TRBD2 (6 bases each). V was pared by 6 bases and J by 1 base, with 14 bases between. The CDR3 covers 15 residues. The CDR3 is CASRKRGPGTDTQYF. CDR3 bases: TGTGCCAGCAGAAAACGGGGGCCGGGCACAGATACGCAGTATTTT.

This clonotype was picked up many times. The V gene is TRBV20-1, the J gene TRBJ2-7, with D unclear. From germline, CDR1 is DFQATT and CDR2 SNEGSKA (reference sequence). V dropped 0 bases and J dropped 0 bases, with 12 bases sitting between them. This CDR3 contains 15 residues. The chain's CDR3 is CSAREAGSFSYEQYF. DNA for the CDR3: TGCAGTGCTAGAGAAGCAGGTTCGTTCTCCTACGAGCAGTACTTC.

This clonotype was seen a few times. The chain recombines TRBV7-3 with TRBJ2-1; a weak D match, TRBD1 (6 bases). Trimming took off 5 bases at V and 4 bases at J, with 15 bases between the two ends. There are 15 residues in the CDR3. The germline V gene encodes CDR1 SGHTA and CDR2 FQGTGA. Here the CDR3 reads CASSRQGSGYNEQFF. The CDR3 region has the DNA TGTGCCAGCAGCCGTCAGGGGTCTGGATACAATGAGCAGTTCTTC.